This T cell receptor (beta chain) was sequenced in a study of regulatory T cells in long-lasting Graves disease. Study details: Persistent Graves' disease required over 5 years of antithyroid drugs and positive TSH receptor antibodies.

This sample's time point: persistent/refractory GD, antithyroid drugs over 5 years with positive TRAb. Extracted PBMC RNA gave rise to the TCR library. This clonotype was seen more than once but under ten times. Its specificity is unknown. Study results and limitations: A reduction in accuracy may have resulted from the small sample size. The TCR repertoire of persistent Graves' patients was less diverse than that of newly diagnosed ones.

The V end was cut by 8 bases, the J end by 1 base, with 11 bases between. The germline gives CDR1 MNHNS, CDR2 SASEGT. The CDR3 runs to 13 residues. Building of the TCR beta libraries involved iRepertoire HTBI primers and Arm-PCR of CDR3 regions. MiXCR was run by TCRdb on the multiplex PCR reads, yielding one entry per CDR3 protein. This sample has more than 300,000 distinct CDR3 sequences, with roughly 20% found just once. The chain links TRBV6-1 to TRBJ1-1; D ambiguous. This sample comprised peripheral blood mononuclear cells (PBMCs), obtained when the disease was refractory, from a patient treated with antithyroid drugs. The clonotype was recovered from a woman aged 40 to 49 with Graves disease. The DNA of the CDR3 is TGTGCCAGCGTCCGGGCGGGGAACACTGAAGCTTTCTTT. Translation: CASVRAGNTEAFF.